A single count supports the clone carrying this T cell receptor (beta chain). This specimen comes from a study of blood T cell repertoires in COVID-19. As for the study in general: T cells, B-cell-depleted T cells, or PBMCs supplied cDNA or gDNA.

Assay used: immunoSEQ multiplex PCR; TCRdb lists only in-frame clones, some missing. The sample consists of around 230,000 clones, about four fifths of them appearing once. Germline-derived CDR1 and CDR2 are SNHLY and FYNNEI. The ends were cut back, 5 bases at V and 6 bases at J, with 14 bases in the middle. The length of the CDR3 is 14 residues. This TCR was recovered from a woman older than 75 with acute or convalescent COVID-19. The chain has TRBV2 and TRBJ1-5, with D maybe TRBD1 (5 bases). The specimen was peripheral blood. CDR3 sequence: CASSSGVGGQPQHF. The CDR3 DNA follows: TGTGCCAGCAGTAGTGGCGTGGGGGGTCAGCCCCAGCATTTT.